These 27 T cell receptor beta chains originate from one sample sequenced in a study of blood T cells in healthy people across ages. A second PCR, run for about 6 to 11 cycles, used a sample-barcoded 5' primer plus a J-beta primer mix. One entry per CDR3 protein results from TCRdb running MiXCR on the 5' RACE reads. The table has some 640,000 distinct CDR3 sequences, about 28% seen once. The source material was blood. These receptors were obtained from an elderly woman in good health.

In this sample, this clonotype turned up many times. The chain couples TRBV3-1 to TRBJ2-1; 8 positions agree with TRBD2. The junction had 11 bases not matched to a gene; V was cut back by 0 bases and J by 4 bases. The CDR3 runs to 18 residues. Germline-derived CDR1 and CDR2 are LGHDT and YNNKEL (reference sequence). The CDR3 loop is CASSQDLPGGGQYNEQFF. CDR3 nucleotide sequence: TGTGCCAGCAGCCAAGACCTGCCGGGCGGGGGGCAATACAATGAGCAGTTCTTC.

This clonotype has a count of ten or more. Being one base from a much bigger clone, this may be a read error. This chain uses TRBV5-6 with TRBJ2-1, with D possibly matching TRBD1 (6 bases). The DNA matches TRBJ2-7 better at its end, which makes the J call doubtful. Germline-derived CDR1 and CDR2 are SGHDT and YYEEEE. The CDR3 has 15 residues. The CDR3 region is CASSFRTASYNEQYF. The DNA of the CDR3 is TGTGCCAGCAGCTTTAGGACAGCCTCCTACAATGAGCAGTACTTC.

This chain joins TRBV29-1 and TRBJ2-1; TRBD1 might be the D (6 bases). Germline CDR1 reads SQVTM; CDR2 reads ANQGSEA. This CDR3 spans 11 amino acids. The ends were cut back, 6 bases at V and 7 bases at J, with 10 bases in the middle. The CDR3 protein is CSVDSPNEQFF. The CDR3 DNA reads as TGCAGCGTGGACAGTCCGAATGAGCAGTTCTTC.

This clonotype is a singleton in its sample. This likely comes from a read error, as the CDR3 has no conserved phenylalanine or tryptophan at its end. The genes are TRBV5-6 and TRBJ1-2; perhaps TRBD1 as D (5 bases). The germline V gene has CDR1 SGHDT and CDR2 YYEEEE. The CDR3 extends over 14 amino acids. The V gene lost 3 bases and the J gene lost 4 bases, with 13 bases spanning the gap. The CDR3 is CASSSGTRGYGYTV. The CDR3 DNA reads TGTGCCAGCAGCTCAGGGACTCGGGGCTATGGCTACACCGTC.

The chain is built from TRBV7-2 and TRBJ2-1, with TRBD1 matching 7 bases. Germline CDR1 and CDR2: SGHTA and FQGNSA. J was trimmed by 5 bases and V by 2 bases; bases with no gene match: 6. This CDR3 region has 15 residues. CDR3 residues: CASSLSGQTHNEQFF. The CDR3 DNA follows: TGTGCCAGCAGCTTATCGGGACAGACGCACAATGAGCAGTTCTTC.

This clonotype was observed at least ten times. The chain joins TRBV15 to TRBJ2-3; the D gene is possibly TRBD2 (5 bases). CDR1 and CDR2 (germline): LNHNV, YYDKDF (reference sequence). The CDR3 loop spans 16 amino acids. V lost 0 bases to trimming and J lost 2 bases, with 12 bases between them. CDR3 residues: CATSRDQGGLTDTQYF. CDR3 in DNA: TGTGCCACCAGCAGAGACCAAGGCGGGCTCACAGATACGCAGTATTTT.

The sample holds many counts of this clonotype. The chain is built from TRBV6-6 and TRBJ2-1; D might be TRBD2 (7 bases). CDR3 size: 16 residues. V was clipped by 0 bases and J by 6 bases, with 15 bases between them. The germline gives CDR1 MNHNY, CDR2 SVGAGI (reference sequence). CDR3 nucleotides: TGTGCCAGCAGTTACTCAACGGGGGGCGCCCCCAATGAGCAGTTCTTC. Translation: CASSYSTGGAPNEQFF.

This clonotype was detected only a few times. The chain joins TRBV12-3 or TRBV12-4 to TRBJ1-6; 9 nucleotides align to TRBD1. The junction had 9 bases not matched to a gene; V was cut back by 4 bases and J by 11 bases. This CDR3 has 15 residues. The CDR3, as DNA: TGTGCCAGCAGTTCGGGACAGGGAGGAGCGGCACCCCTCCACTTT. Protein sequence: CASSSGQGGAAPLHF.

The chain has TRBV27 and TRBJ2-2; 7 bases align to TRBD1. There are 15 residues in the CDR3. The V segment lost 10 bases and the J segment 1 base; nucleotides outside the gene matches: 9. CDR1 and CDR2 from the germline V gene are MNHEY and SMNVEV (reference sequence). CDR3 amino acids: CATATGTVNTGELFF. Here the CDR3 DNA reads TGTGCCACGGCCACCGGGACAGTGAACACCGGGGAGCTGTTTTTT.

This clonotype was detected ten times or more. This chain links TRBV15 with TRBJ2-4; maybe TRBD2 (5 bases). Per germline, CDR1 LNHNV and CDR2 YYDKDF (reference sequence). Trimming removed 0 bases at V and 8 bases at J, with 17 bases between. There are 16 residues in the CDR3. In DNA form, the CDR3 reads TGTGCCACCAGCAGAGATGTCACCGGAGGTAGGGACATTCAGTACTTC. Its protein is CATSRDVTGGRDIQYF.

This clonotype has a count of ten or more. The rearrangement joins TRBV5-1 to TRBJ2-1, with 7 nucleotides matching TRBD1. V was pared by 4 bases and J by 2 bases, with 3 bases of the junction left unmatched. The CDR3 runs to 14 residues. Germline CDR1 reads SGHRS; CDR2 reads YFSETQ. The CDR3 DNA follows: TGCGCCAGCAGCCGACAGGGAGCCTACAATGAGCAGTTCTTC. Its protein is CASSRQGAYNEQFF.

The rearrangement uses TRBV6-1 and TRBJ2-1; maybe TRBD2 (6 bases). Trimming took 4 bases from V and 13 from J, leaving 17 bases between them. CDR3 length equals 13 residues. Germline-derived CDR1 and CDR2 are MNHNS and SASEGT. In nucleotides, the CDR3 is TGTGCCAGCAGTGCTTGGGAGGTGGAGACCCAGTTCTTC. Its translation is CASSAWEVETQFF.

This clonotype has at least ten counts. The chain recombines TRBV21-1 with TRBJ2-7; TRBD2 is the table's D call, not checked against the DNA. TRBV21-1 is a known pseudogene. The CDR3 has 16 residues. The CDR3 sequence is CASSKEITSPKDEQYF. The CDR3 DNA sequence: TGTGCCAGCAGCAAAGAGATTACTAGCCCGAAAGACGAGCAGTACTTC.

This clonotype showed up many times. The chain is built from TRBV5-1 and TRBJ2-7, with 7 nucleotides matching TRBD2. Germline assignment: CDR1 SGHRS and CDR2 YFSETQ. The CDR3 length is 17 residues. The V and J ends lost 1 base and 2 bases, in that order; junction bases with no gene match: 12. The CDR3 DNA is TGCGCCAGCAGCTTGAATGTTGTGGGGGGGATCACCTACGAGCAGTACTTC. This sequence encodes CASSLNVVGGITYEQYF.

This clonotype was detected only a few times. A much bigger clone sits one base away, suggesting this may be a read error. This sequence joins TRBV5-1 and TRBJ2-7, with D perhaps assigned TRBD1 or TRBD2 (5 bases each). Germline CDR1 and CDR2: SGHRS and YFSETQ. The CDR3 sequence is 14 residues long. CDR3 coding DNA: TGCGCCAGCAGTTCACCGGGACCGCCGTACGGGCAGTACTTC. Translation gives CASSSPGPPYGQYF.

The V gene is TRBV20-1, the J gene TRBJ2-3; D not certain. The CDR3 covers 15 residues. Germline V lookup: CDR1 DFQATT, CDR2 SNEGSKA (reference sequence). V was cut by 3 bases and J by 0 bases, with 13 bases left in between. The CDR3 nucleotides are TGCAGTGCTAGGTTGGCCCGAGGAAGCACAGATACGCAGTATTTT. This sequence encodes CSARLARGSTDTQYF.

This clonotype has a count of ten or more. The genes are TRBV5-1 and TRBJ1-2, with a possible D match to TRBD1 (5 bases). The CDR3 length is 13 residues. V lost 0 bases and J 6 bases, leaving 9 bases between the germline ends. Germline CDR1 SGHRS, CDR2 YFSETQ. The CDR3 spells CASSLVPGDGYTF. CDR3 DNA: TGCGCCAGCAGCTTGGTACCGGGGGATGGCTACACCTTC.

This clonotype came up many times. The CDR3 sequence is CASSSLYQETQYF. The DNA for the CDR3 is TGCGCCAGCAGCTCACTGTACCAAGAGACCCAGTACTTC. The chain is built from TRBV5-1 and TRBJ2-5, with D uncertain. V shed 3 bases and J shed 0 bases, with 6 bases lying between them. The CDR3 runs to 13 residues. Germline V gene data show CDR1 as SGHRS and CDR2 as YFSETQ.

A few counts support this clonotype. Germline is not matched at one junction end, which may reflect a read error. V gene TRBV6-5 combines with J gene TRBJ2-3; TRBD2 matches 7 bases. The CDR3 totals 15 residues. From germline, CDR1 is MNHEY and CDR2 SVGAGI. The CDR3 loop is CASSYGAGWADAQYF. Here the CDR3 DNA reads TGTGCCAGCAGTTACGGAGCGGGGTGGGCAGATGCGCAGTATTTT.

This rearrangement joins TRBV20-1 to TRBJ1-2; D possibly corresponds to TRBD1 (6 bases). Germline CDR1 reads DFQATT; CDR2 reads SNEGSKA (reference sequence). The ends were cut back, 6 bases at V and 4 bases at J, with 18 bases in the middle. The CDR3 sequence is 14 residues long. The CDR3 loop reads CSAAQGDIAYGYTF. CDR3 DNA sequence: TGCAGTGCGGCCCAAGGGGACATAGCCTATGGCTACACCTTC.

This clonotype was found many times. The chain combines TRBV20-1 with TRBJ2-3; D unclear. Germline V CDR1 and CDR2: DFQATT, SNEGSKA (reference sequence). The CDR3 loop spans 12 amino acids. V lost 2 bases to trimming and J lost 4 bases, with 7 bases between them. CDR3 region: CSARPTSDTQYF. CDR3 DNA: TGCAGTGCTAGACCAACTTCAGATACGCAGTATTTT.

CDR3 amino acids: CASSLGTGGRQETQYF. The CDR3, as DNA: TGTGCCAGCAGCCTTGGGACGGGGGGCCGGCAAGAGACCCAGTACTTC. The chain carries TRBV11-2 and TRBJ2-5, with a weak D call TRBD2 (7 bases). V lost 5 bases, J lost 2 bases, and 18 bases lay in between. Germline CDR1 SGHAT, CDR2 FQNNGV. The CDR3 is made up of 16 amino acids.

The chain joins TRBV7-2 to TRBJ2-1, with D possibly being TRBD1 (6 bases). V was trimmed by 10 bases and J by 8 bases, leaving 21 bases between them. The CDR3 runs 14 residues. Germline CDR1 is SGHTA and CDR2 is FQGNSA. The DNA of the CDR3 is TGTGCCACGGTTGAGTGGGGGCCGGGCGATGAGCAGTTCTTC. Residues: CATVEWGPGDEQFF.

This clonotype was counted ten times or more. This chain joins TRBV6-1 and TRBJ2-7; the D is unclear. Trimming stripped 4 bases from V and 4 bases from J, with 17 bases between. This CDR3 is built from 15 residues. Germline assignment: CDR1 MNHNS and CDR2 SASEGT. The CDR3 DNA sequence: TGTGCCAGCAGTGTAGTCCCGGGTCTCGGATACGAGCAGTACTTC. Protein sequence: CASSVVPGLGYEQYF.

Comments on this clonotype: A much larger clone is a single base away; this may be a read error. This chain connects TRBV20-1 to TRBJ2-7; 10 bases fit TRBD2. The CDR3 is 15 amino acids. Germline CDR1 and CDR2: DFQATT and SNEGSKA (reference sequence). V trimming: 1 base; J trimming: 6 bases; junction bases outside the gene matches: 9. This chain's CDR3 is CSARAPSGGSCEQYF. For the CDR3, the DNA is TGCAGTGCTAGAGCCCCTAGCGGGGGCTCATGCGAGCAGTACTTC.

Many counts were recorded for this clonotype. The V gene is TRBV28, the J gene TRBJ2-5; D not resolved. Trimming removed 4 bases at V and 9 bases at J, with 12 bases between. The CDR3 extends over 12 amino acids. Looked up from germline, CDR1 is MDHEN and CDR2 is SYDVKM. The CDR3 here is CASSWSSLAQYF. The CDR3 DNA is TGTGCCAGCAGTTGGTCGTCTCTAGCCCAGTACTTC.

J is TRBJ2-2 and V is TRBV7-2; D not certain. Germline V gene lookup returns CDR1 SGHTA and CDR2 FQGNSA. The CDR3 runs 15 residues. Trimming took off 0 bases at V and 2 bases at J, with 7 bases between the two ends. The CDR3 region has the DNA TGTGCCAGCAGCTTAGCCCGACAAAACACCGGGGAGCTGTTTTTT. Encoded protein: CASSLARQNTGELFF.